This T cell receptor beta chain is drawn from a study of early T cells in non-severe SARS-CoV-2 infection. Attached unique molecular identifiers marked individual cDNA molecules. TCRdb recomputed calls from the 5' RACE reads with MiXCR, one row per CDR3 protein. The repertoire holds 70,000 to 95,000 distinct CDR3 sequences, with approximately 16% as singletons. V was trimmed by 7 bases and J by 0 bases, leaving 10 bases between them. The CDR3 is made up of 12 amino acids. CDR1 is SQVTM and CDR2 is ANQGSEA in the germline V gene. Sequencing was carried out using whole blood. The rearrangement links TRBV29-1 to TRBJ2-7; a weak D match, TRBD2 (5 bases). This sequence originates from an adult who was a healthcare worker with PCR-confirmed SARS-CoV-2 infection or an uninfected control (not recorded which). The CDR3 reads CSAIGSSYEQYF. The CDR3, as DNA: TGCAGCGCCATTGGGAGCTCCTACGAGCAGTACTTC.